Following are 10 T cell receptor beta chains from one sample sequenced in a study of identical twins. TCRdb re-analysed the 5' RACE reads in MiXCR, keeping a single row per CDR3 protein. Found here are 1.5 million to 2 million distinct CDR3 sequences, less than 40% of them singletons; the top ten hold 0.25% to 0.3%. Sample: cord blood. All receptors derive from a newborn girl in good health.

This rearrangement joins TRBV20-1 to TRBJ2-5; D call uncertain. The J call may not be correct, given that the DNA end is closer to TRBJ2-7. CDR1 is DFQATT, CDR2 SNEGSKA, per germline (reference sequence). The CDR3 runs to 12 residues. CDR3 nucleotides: TGCAGTGCTAGGCGTCCGGCCGCCGAGCAGTACTTC. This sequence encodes CSARRPAAEQYF.

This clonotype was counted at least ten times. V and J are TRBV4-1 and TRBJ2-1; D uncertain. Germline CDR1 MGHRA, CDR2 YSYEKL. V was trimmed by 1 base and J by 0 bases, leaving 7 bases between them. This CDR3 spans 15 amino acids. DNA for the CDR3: TGCGCCAGCAGCCAAGTGGCCTCCTCCTACAATGAGCAGTTCTTC. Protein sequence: CASSQVASSYNEQFF.

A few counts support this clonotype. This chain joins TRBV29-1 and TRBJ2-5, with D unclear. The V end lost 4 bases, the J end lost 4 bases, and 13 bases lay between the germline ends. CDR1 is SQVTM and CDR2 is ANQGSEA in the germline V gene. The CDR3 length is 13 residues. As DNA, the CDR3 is TGCAGCGTTGCGTCCAGGTTATCAGAGACCCAGTACTTC. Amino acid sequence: CSVASRLSETQYF.

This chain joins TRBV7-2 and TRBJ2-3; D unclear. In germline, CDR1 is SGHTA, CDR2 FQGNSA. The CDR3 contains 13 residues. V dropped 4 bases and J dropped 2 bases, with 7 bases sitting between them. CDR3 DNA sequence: TGTGCCAGCAGCTCCCCCACCACAGATACGCAGTATTTT. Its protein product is CASSSPTTDTQYF.

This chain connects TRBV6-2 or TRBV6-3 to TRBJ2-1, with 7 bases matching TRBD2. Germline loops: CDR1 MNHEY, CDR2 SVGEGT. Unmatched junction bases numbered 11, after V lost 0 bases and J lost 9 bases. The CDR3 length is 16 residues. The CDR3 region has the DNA TGTGCCAGCAGTTACTCGACTCGCGGGAGAACGACTGAGCAGTTCTTC. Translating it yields CASSYSTRGRTTEQFF.

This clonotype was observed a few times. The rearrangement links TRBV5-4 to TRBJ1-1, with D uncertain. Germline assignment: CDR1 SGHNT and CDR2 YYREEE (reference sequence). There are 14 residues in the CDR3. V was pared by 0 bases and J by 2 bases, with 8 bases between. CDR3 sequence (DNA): TGTGCCAGCAGCTTGGGGAAGGCCAACACTGAAGCTTTCTTT. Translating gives CASSLGKANTEAFF.

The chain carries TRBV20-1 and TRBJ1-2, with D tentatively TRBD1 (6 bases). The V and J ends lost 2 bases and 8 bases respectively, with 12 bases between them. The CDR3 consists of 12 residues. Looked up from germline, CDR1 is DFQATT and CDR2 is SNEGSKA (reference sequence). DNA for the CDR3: TGCAGTGCTAGAAGGGGGGCTGGCGGCTACACCTTC. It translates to CSARRGAGGYTF.

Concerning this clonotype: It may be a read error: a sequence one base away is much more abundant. CDR3 residues: CASSLAEAGYNF. The CDR3 nucleotides are TGTGCCAGCAGCTTAGCAGAGGCTGGCTACAACTTC. The genes are TRBV7-9 and TRBJ1-2; D remains ambiguous. The V gene's germline CDR1 is SEHNR and CDR2 FQNEAQ (reference sequence). CDR3 length equals 12 residues.

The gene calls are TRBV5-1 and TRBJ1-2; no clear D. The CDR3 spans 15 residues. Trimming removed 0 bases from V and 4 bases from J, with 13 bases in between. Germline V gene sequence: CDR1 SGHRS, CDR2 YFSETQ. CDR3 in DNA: TGCGCCAGCAGCTTGGAGCTCGGACGGACCTATGGCTACACCTTC. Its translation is CASSLELGRTYGYTF.

CDR3 in amino acids: CASSRLAGELGTDTQYF. The DNA of the CDR3 is TGTGCCAGCAGCCGACTAGCGGGAGAATTGGGCACAGATACGCAGTATTTT. This chain connects TRBV12-3 or TRBV12-4 to TRBJ2-3; the match to TRBD2 covers 12 bases. Trimming cost V 6 bases and J 1 base; bases outside gene matches: 8. The CDR3 is 17 residues long.